These 16 T cell receptor beta chains were sequenced from one sample in a study of CD8+ T cells in alopecia areata. Following extraction, RNA underwent reverse transcription to cDNA, which served as the sequencing template. Assay: immunoSEQ multiplex PCR; the TCRdb copy retains only in-frame clones and omits some. The sample shows some 110,000 clones, 30% to 40% of them seen only once. The sequenced sample was CD4+ T cells sorted from blood. The receptors originated from a human donor with alopecia areata.

The chain employs TRBV4-1 and TRBJ2-2, with D perhaps being TRBD1 or TRBD2 (5 bases each). Looked up from germline, CDR1 is MGHRA and CDR2 is YSYEKL. CDR3 length: 17 residues. V lost 1 base to trimming and J lost 5 bases, with 17 bases between them. DNA of the CDR3: TGCGCCAGCAGCCAAGGCACCAGCACGTGGGGGACCGGGGAGCTGTTTTTT. Protein sequence: CASSQGTSTWGTGELFF.

The chain employs TRBV29-1 and TRBJ2-7, with 9 bases fitting TRBD1. Germline V gene sequence: CDR1 SQVTM, CDR2 ANQGSEA. The CDR3 contains 12 residues. J was trimmed by 8 bases and V by 8 bases; bases with no gene match: 10. CDR3 protein: CSTRDRVDQQYF. The CDR3 DNA is TGCAGCACCCGGGACAGGGTGGATCAGCAGTACTTC.

V usage is TRBV28 and J usage is TRBJ2-7, with TRBD1 matching 9 bases. Germline CDR1 reads MDHEN; CDR2 reads SYDVKM. The trim removed 5 bases at V and 3 bases at J, leaving 11 bases unmatched. The CDR3 totals 16 residues. The CDR3 loop reads CASSLRPGQGSYEQYF. DNA for the CDR3: TGTGCCAGCAGTCTTAGGCCCGGACAGGGGAGCTACGAGCAGTACTTC.

The genes are TRBV30 and TRBJ1-5; D not resolved. V lost 0 bases and J 1 base, leaving 7 bases between the germline ends. The CDR3 is made up of 14 amino acids. Germline CDR1 reads GTSNPN; CDR2 reads SVGIG (reference sequence). The CDR3 loop reads CAWSVMGSNQPQHF. The DNA for the CDR3 is TGTGCCTGGAGTGTGATGGGGAGCAATCAGCCCCAGCATTTT. Full variable domain (outside the CDR3, taken from reference TRBV30 and TRBJ1-5): SQTIHQWPATLVQPVGSPLSLECTVEGTSNPNLYWYRQAAGRGLQLLFYSVGIGQISSEVPQNLSASRPQDRQFILSSKKLLLSDSGFYLCAWSVMGSNQPQHFGDGTRLSIL.

This chain connects TRBV30 to TRBJ2-5; 11 bases match TRBD2. The CDR3 has 17 residues. With V trimmed by 2 bases and J by 7 bases, 15 bases remained unmatched. CDR1 is GTSNPN, CDR2 SVGIG, per germline (reference sequence). In DNA form, the CDR3 reads TGTGCCTGGAGTACCCTTAAACTAGCGGGAGTGGCCTCGACCCAGTACTTC. This sequence encodes CAWSTLKLAGVASTQYF.

The rearrangement links TRBV7-9 to TRBJ1-2; D gene unclear. Trimming cost V 4 bases and J 4 bases, with 10 bases left between them. The CDR3 is 13 amino acids. CDR1 is SEHNR and CDR2 is FQNEAQ in the germline V gene (reference sequence). CDR3 sequence: CASSSTGPYGYTF. The CDR3 DNA reads as TGTGCCAGCAGCTCGACCGGCCCCTATGGCTACACCTTC. Together with reference TRBV7-9 and TRBJ1-2, the CDR3 gives the full variable domain: DTGVSQNPRHKITKRGQNVTFRCDPISEHNRLYWYRQTLGQGPEFLTYFQNEAQLEKSRLLSDRFSAERPKGSFSTLEIQRTEQGDSAMYLCASSSTGPYGYTFGSGTRLTVV.

This chain joins TRBV18 and TRBJ2-1; TRBD2 matches at 7 bases. J lost 4 bases, V lost 6 bases, and 9 bases had no gene match. There are 15 residues in the CDR3. Germline V gene sequence: CDR1 KGHSH, CDR2 LQKENI. The CDR3, as DNA: TGTGCCAGCTCCCCTGTGGCTAGCGGTTACAATGAGCAGTTCTTC. Protein: CASSPVASGYNEQFF. Based on the CDR3 plus reference TRBV18 and TRBJ2-1, the full variable domain is NAGVMQNPRHLVRRRGQEARLRCSPMKGHSHVYWYRQLPEEGLKFMVYLQKENIIDESGMPKERFSAEFPKEGPSILRIQQVVRGDSAAYFCASSPVASGYNEQFFGPGTRLTVL.

In the case of this clone: The same CDR3 can be traced to other DNA sequences in this sample. The rearrangement links TRBV29-1 to TRBJ2-5; 7 positions agree with TRBD1. V lost 1 base, J lost 4 bases, and 0 bases stayed unmatched. The CDR3 sequence is 12 residues long. Germline V CDR1 and CDR2: SQVTM, ANQGSEA. CDR3 nucleotide sequence: TGCAGCGTTGAAGCAGGGGGAGAGACCCAGTACTTC. Its translation: CSVEAGGETQYF.

The chain links TRBV29-1 to TRBJ1-2; TRBD1 is a possible D gene (6 bases). There are 14 residues in the CDR3. CDR1 is SQVTM, CDR2 ANQGSEA, per germline. The V end lost 3 bases, the J end lost 1 base, and 12 bases lay between the germline ends. CDR3 loop: CSVDETGLNYGYTF. In DNA, the CDR3 is TGCAGCGTTGATGAGACAGGACTTAACTATGGCTACACCTTC.

CDR3 amino acids: CAWSPVVGEQFF. CDR3 coding DNA: TGTGCCTGGAGCCCAGTGGTGGGTGAGCAGTTCTTC. This chain joins TRBV30 and TRBJ2-1; D is ambiguous. CDR3 length equals 12 residues. CDR1 is GTSNPN and CDR2 is SVGIG in the germline V gene (reference sequence). Trimming left V 3 bases short and J 9 bases short, with 12 bases between.

This clone was recorded a few times. This rearrangement joins TRBV29-1 to TRBJ2-3, with 10 bases matching TRBD2. This CDR3 comprises 12 residues. Germline loops: CDR1 SQVTM, CDR2 ANQGSEA. Trimming at V came to 7 bases and at J to 6 bases, leaving 4 bases not matched to a gene. In DNA form, the CDR3 reads TGCAGCGCTAGCGGGAGAGAGGATACGCAGTATTTT. Protein sequence: CSASGREDTQYF.

The chain uses TRBV5-6 and TRBJ2-5; no clear D. Trimming left V 4 bases short and J 5 bases short, with 12 bases between. Germline V CDR1 and CDR2: SGHDT, YYEEEE. This CDR3 has 13 amino acids. The CDR3 reads CASSTPGSETQYF. The CDR3 DNA is TGTGCCAGCAGCACCCCAGGTTCGGAGACCCAGTACTTC.

This clone has a handful of counts. The chain combines TRBV29-1 with TRBJ1-2; D gene unclear. V lost 5 bases and J 9 bases, leaving 16 bases between the germline ends. CDR3 length: 12 amino acids. Germline V gene lookup returns CDR1 SQVTM and CDR2 ANQGSEA. DNA of the CDR3: TGCAGCGTTTCCCGGGAACCTATGAGCTACACCTTC. It specifies CSVSREPMSYTF.

The CDR3 DNA sequence: TGCAGCGTAAAGGGACAGCACAATGAGCAGTTCTTC. This sequence encodes CSVKGQHNEQFF. The V gene is TRBV29-1, the J gene TRBJ2-1; TRBD1 aligns across 7 bases. This CDR3 is 12 amino acids long. Germline V lookup: CDR1 SQVTM, CDR2 ANQGSEA. With 6 bases clipped from V and 5 bases from J, the junction kept 4 bases outside the gene matches.

V is TRBV5-6 and J is TRBJ2-1, with 14 bases matching TRBD2. Germline CDR1 is SGHDT and CDR2 is YYEEEE. The CDR3 runs to 14 residues. Trimming took 4 bases from V and 8 from J; bases not matched to a gene: 2. The CDR3: CASSVGLAGDEQFF. CDR3 sequence (DNA): TGTGCCAGCAGCGTGGGACTAGCGGGAGATGAGCAGTTCTTC.

J is TRBJ1-1 and V is TRBV29-1; the D gene is possibly TRBD1 (5 bases). With 7 bases removed from V and 6 bases from J, the gap between germline ends came to 21 bases. The germline gives CDR1 SQVTM, CDR2 ANQGSEA. The CDR3 has 14 residues. The CDR3 is CSATGEAGRAEAFF. CDR3 sequence (DNA): TGCAGCGCTACTGGCGAGGCAGGGAGAGCTGAAGCTTTCTTT.